This T cell receptor (beta chain) appears in the sequencing data of a study of shared clonotypes between healthy human individuals. This CDR3 has 18 residues. Unmatched junction bases numbered 13, after V lost 7 bases and J lost 2 bases. Germline V gives CDR1 SGHAT, CDR2 FQNNGV. This clone was seen repeatedly, ten times or more. Its matching antigen is unknown. Whole-study results and caveats: Some naive CD4 clonotypes, around 4.9%, turned up in common across a handful of donors.

Generated by immunoSEQ multiplex PCR, the TCRdb table keeps only in-frame clones and is missing some. The table records 85,000 to 100,000 clones, roughly 69% of them present only once. The sequence derives from a man in his thirties or forties in good health. The chain has TRBV11-2 and TRBJ2-1, with 11 bases lining up with TRBD2. The sequenced sample was memory CD8+ T cells sorted from blood. Subset defined: CD45RO+ cells pooled with CCR7-negative TemRA cells. CDR3 sequence: CASIPGLADDHTYNEQFF. The CDR3 DNA reads TGTGCCAGCATTCCGGGACTAGCGGACGATCATACCTACAATGAGCAGTTCTTC.